The T cell receptor (beta chain) described here comes from a study of radiotherapy plus CTLA-4 blockade in lung cancer. At the level of the study: Among enrolled patients, 15% to 20% responded and less than 40% achieved disease control. The study's findings and limits: Tumor-origin TCR clones grew in blood after radiotherapy plus ipilimumab.

V shed 3 bases, J shed 5 bases, and the junction held 5 bases outside the gene matches. CDR1 is SGDLS, CDR2 YYNGEE, per germline. This CDR3 contains 14 residues. TCRdb keeps only in-frame clones here, not all; method: immunoSEQ multiplex PCR. Of 50,000 to 65,000 clones in the sample, 77% were seen once. In the case of this clone: Antigen specificity is unknown.

This chain links TRBV9 with TRBJ1-1; 9 bases map to TRBD1. This sequence was found in a human donor with non-small cell lung cancer who had a partial response to radiotherapy plus ipilimumab. This specimen was peripheral blood, taken from a patient treated with radiotherapy plus ipilimumab. CDR3 amino acids: CASSGGQGKTEAFF. The DNA of the CDR3 is TGTGCCAGCAGCGGGGGACAGGGAAAGACTGAAGCTTTCTTT.